This TCR beta chain stems from a study of CXCR3-negative and CXCR3-positive naive CD8 T cells. General study points: Naive cells positive for CXCR3 carried more hydrophobic TRB CDR3s than CXCR3-negative ones. PBMCs showed partially decreased CXCR3 expression after cryopreservation, and most assays used fresh PBMCs.

Identification of naive CD8+ T cells rested on CD45RO-CCR7+CD27+CD95- status. Carrying UMI labels, the TRB cDNA libraries were prepared through 5' RACE. TCRdb reprocessed the 5' RACE reads, keeping one entry per CDR3 protein, no DNA. The table for this sample gives fewer than 140,000 distinct CDR3 sequences. Comment on this clonotype: The target antigen is unknown.

The clonotype originates from a human donor in good health. Some clones in this sample may be carry-over from other donors' samples. Source material: naive CXCR3+ CD8+ T cells from blood. Subset denoted: CD45RO-CCR7+CD27+CD95- naive CD8+ T cells expressing CXCR3 (TNR3+).

Here the CDR3 reads CASSLAGVTYNEQFF. The chain is built from TRBV6-2 or TRBV6-3 and TRBJ2-1. Germline assignment: CDR1 MNHEY and CDR2 SVGEGT. The CDR3 has 15 amino acids.